Presented here are 29 T cell receptor beta chains from one specimen sequenced in a study of cytomegalovirus exposure and HLA in healthy donors. The PCR ran on 60 Vbeta and 13 Jbeta primers. The table came from immunoSEQ multiplex PCR; TCRdb's copy has only in-frame clones and leaves some out. This sample has around 100,000 clones, with roughly 80% found just once. Sequenced: PBMCs. The receptor set was obtained from a female donor in good health and CMV-seropositive.

V and J are TRBV12-2 and TRBJ1-6. TRBV12-2 is given as a pseudogene. The CDR3 sequence is 18 residues long. The CDR3 DNA sequence: TGTGCAAGTCGCTTAGTAAGGCAGGAGGCCCCCTATAATTCACCCCTCCACTTT. Translating gives CASRLVRQEAPYNSPLHF.

The chain has TRBV2 and TRBJ2-7, with TRBD2 identical over 7 bases. This CDR3 has 14 amino acids. With 8 bases clipped from V and 9 bases from J, the junction kept 16 bases outside the gene matches. CDR1 and CDR2 (germline): SNHLY, FYNNEI. The CDR3 protein is CASGGVSSVLGQYF. CDR3 coding DNA: TGTGCCAGCGGGGGGGTCAGTTCGGTATTGGGGCAGTACTTC.

This rearrangement joins TRBV5-1 to TRBJ2-7; TRBD2 matches 8 bases. J lost 2 bases, V lost 4 bases, and 11 bases had no gene match. Germline-derived CDR1 and CDR2 are SGHRS and YFSETQ. This CDR3 is 16 amino acids long. The CDR3 reads CASSPDSGTSPYEQYF. CDR3 sequence (DNA): TGCGCCAGCAGCCCCGACTCCGGGACTAGTCCCTACGAGCAGTACTTC.

This clone turned up a few times. The gene calls are TRBV27 and TRBJ2-4; a weak D match, TRBD2 (5 bases). This CDR3 contains 15 residues. With 6 bases removed from V and 0 bases from J, the gap between germline ends came to 12 bases. Per germline, CDR1 MNHEY and CDR2 SMNVEV (reference sequence). CDR3 in DNA: TGTGCCAGCAGCACACCCGGGGTAGCCAAAAACATTCAGTACTTC. This gives the protein CASSTPGVAKNIQYF.

The chain uses TRBV7-2 and TRBJ2-5, with D maybe TRBD1 (5 bases). The CDR3 is made up of 15 amino acids. Germline CDR1 SGHTA, CDR2 FQGNSA. The V gene lost 5 bases and the J gene lost 4 bases, with 17 bases spanning the gap. The CDR3 region has the DNA TGTGCCAGCAGCGTCAGGGCTCTTAGGGGAGAGACCCAGTACTTC. It codes for CASSVRALRGETQYF.

J is TRBJ1-3 and V is TRBV5-1; no reliable D call. Trimming took 0 bases from V and 0 from J, leaving 10 bases between them. The CDR3 spans 16 residues. The germline CDR1 and CDR2 sequences are SGHRS and YFSETQ. CDR3 in DNA: TGCGCCAGCAGCTTGGTAACGGGGTTCTCTGGAAACACCATATATTTT. Translating gives CASSLVTGFSGNTIYF.

V is TRBV4-1 and J is TRBJ1-1; 8 nucleotides line up with TRBD1. Germline V lookup: CDR1 MGHRA, CDR2 YSYEKL. CDR3 length: 13 amino acids. After removal of 0 bases from V and 12 bases from J, the junction contained 6 bases not matched to a gene. DNA for the CDR3: TGCGCCAGCAGCCAAGATATCCGGGACAGGCCTTTCTTT. Translating it yields CASSQDIRDRPFF.

J is TRBJ2-1 and V is TRBV18, with 14 bases that match TRBD2. V was clipped by 3 bases and J by 7 bases; unmatched bases: 5. CDR3 length: 16 amino acids. Per the germline V gene, CDR1 is KGHSH and CDR2 is LQKENI. In DNA, the CDR3 is TGTGCCAGCTCACCGAAGGGACTAGCGGGGGCTAATGAGCAGTTCTTC. It codes for CASSPKGLAGANEQFF.

The rearrangement uses TRBV30 and TRBJ2-1; 7 bases agree with TRBD2. Germline V CDR1 and CDR2: GTSNPN, SVGIG (reference sequence). The CDR3 totals 12 residues. After removal of 3 bases from V and 9 bases from J, the junction contained 5 bases not matched to a gene. Here the CDR3 DNA reads TGTGCCTGGAGCCCCTGGGGGGGTGAGCAGTTCTTC. Translation gives CAWSPWGGEQFF.

This chain uses TRBV28 with TRBJ2-7; 9 nucleotides align to TRBD1. CDR3 length equals 20 residues. J lost 2 bases, V lost 1 base, and 18 bases had no gene match. Germline CDR1 MDHEN, CDR2 SYDVKM. The DNA of the CDR3 is TGTGCCAGCAGTTTATATATAACCGGGACAGGGTCTTCGAGGGCCTACGAGCAGTACTTC. This encodes CASSLYITGTGSSRAYEQYF. The entire variable domain, with the rest obtained from reference TRBV28 and TRBJ2-7, is as follows: DVKVTQSSRYLVKRTGEKVFLECVQDMDHENMFWYRQDPGLGLRLIYFSYDVKMKEKGDIPEGYSVSREKKERFSLILESASTNQTSMYLCASSLYITGTGSSRAYEQYFGPGTRLTVT.

The chain is built from TRBV5-6 and TRBJ2-7; 12 positions agree with TRBD1. CDR3 length: 15 amino acids. Germline V gene data show CDR1 as SGHDT and CDR2 as YYEEEE. V lost 4 bases and J lost 2; bases outside the gene matches: 4. The CDR3 DNA follows: TGTGCCAGCAGCCAAGGGACAGGGGGCCCCTACGAGCAGTACTTC. Amino acid sequence: CASSQGTGGPYEQYF.

This clone was detected once. The J gene is TRBJ2-3, the V gene TRBV9, with D perhaps matching TRBD1 (6 bases). Trimming took 0 bases from V and 8 from J, leaving 16 bases between them. Germline values: CDR1 SGDLS, CDR2 YYNGEE. The CDR3 loop spans 15 amino acids. CDR3 region: CASSVAGAKVGTQYF. The CDR3 coding sequence is TGTGCCAGCAGCGTAGCAGGGGCGAAGGTGGGTACGCAGTATTTT. The variable domain in full, completed from reference TRBV9 and TRBJ2-3, reads DSGVTQTPKHLITATGQRVTLRCSPRSGDLSVYWYQQSLDQGLQFLIQYYNGEERAKGNILERFSAQQFPDLHSELNLSSLELGDSALYFCASSVAGAKVGTQYFGPGTRLTVL.

This clone was seen a few times. The chain couples TRBV4-2 to TRBJ2-4; a weak D match, TRBD1 (5 bases). The CDR3 is 16 amino acids. Trimming left V 1 base short and J 2 bases short, with 12 bases between. Germline CDR1 reads LGHNA; CDR2 reads YNFKEQ. The CDR3 DNA reads as TGTGCCAGCAGCCAAGTGCAGGGTGGGACCAAAAACATTCAGTACTTC. Its protein product is CASSQVQGGTKNIQYF.

The chain uses TRBV21-1 and TRBJ2-7; TRBD1, the table's D call, was not compared with the DNA. TRBV21-1 is marked as a pseudogene. This CDR3 is built from 19 residues. The CDR3 DNA sequence: TGTGCCAGCAGCAAACTTTTTGACAGGGGGTACGTTATCGGGTACGAGCAGTACTTC. Protein: CASSKLFDRGYVIGYEQYF.

This sequence joins TRBV5-1 and TRBJ2-5; maybe TRBD1 (6 bases). Germline CDR1 SGHRS, CDR2 YFSETQ. The V and J ends lost 1 base and 0 bases respectively, with 7 bases between them. The CDR3 has 14 residues. CDR3 amino acids: CASSLRTDQETQYF. CDR3 DNA sequence: TGCGCCAGCAGCTTGAGGACAGACCAAGAGACCCAGTACTTC.

The rearrangement uses TRBV27 and TRBJ2-1; 9 nucleotides line up with TRBD1. This CDR3 contains 17 residues. V shed 6 bases and J 7 bases; nucleotides not matched to a gene: 16. Per the germline V gene, CDR1 is MNHEY and CDR2 is SMNVEV (reference sequence). The CDR3 spells CASSPQDYRGRRNEQFF. The CDR3 nucleotides are TGTGCCAGCAGCCCCCAGGACTACAGGGGGCGAAGGAATGAGCAGTTCTTC.

This rearrangement joins TRBV9 to TRBJ2-2; 11 nucleotides match TRBD1. CDR3 length: 16 residues. Germline trimming cut 4 bases from V and 6 bases from J; bases unmatched to any gene: 8. The germline CDR1 and CDR2 sequences are SGDLS and YYNGEE. The CDR3 nucleotides read TGTGCCAGCAGCCCGACCGGGACAGGGGGAGCCGGGGAGCTGTTTTTT. Its protein is CASSPTGTGGAGELFF.

By frequency in the sample, this clone is medium-sized (0.01 to 0.1%). This chain uses TRBV6-1 with TRBJ2-1; maybe TRBD1 (6 bases). The CDR3 totals 15 residues. From germline, CDR1 is MNHNS and CDR2 SASEGT. V gave up 6 bases and J gave up 7 bases, with 19 bases separating them. CDR3 residues: CASRAGQILWNEQFF. For the CDR3, the DNA is TGTGCCAGCAGAGCAGGACAGATCCTCTGGAATGAGCAGTTCTTC.

V gene TRBV6-6 combines with J gene TRBJ1-5, with no clear D. Trimming removed 2 bases from V and 1 base from J, with 9 bases in between. Germline CDR1 is MNHNY and CDR2 is SVGAGI (reference sequence). The CDR3 covers 15 residues. The CDR3, as DNA: TGTGCCAGCAGTTACAGAGGGCTAAGCAATCAGCCCCAGCATTTT. It is translated as CASSYRGLSNQPQHF.

This clone came up once. The V and J genes are TRBV5-1 and TRBJ2-7; 7 positions match TRBD2. The germline V gene encodes CDR1 SGHRS and CDR2 YFSETQ. V shed 0 bases and J 3 bases; nucleotides not matched to a gene: 9. The CDR3 runs to 16 residues. The CDR3 DNA is TGCGCCAGCAGCTTGGGCGGGGGAACCACTAACTACGAGCAGTACTTC. The encoded protein is CASSLGGGTTNYEQYF.

This chain links TRBV19 with TRBJ1-1; weak D call: TRBD1 (6 bases). CDR1 is LNHDA and CDR2 is SQIVND in the germline V gene (reference sequence). Trimming cost V 6 bases and J 3 bases, with 17 bases left between them. This CDR3 is built from 15 residues. CDR3 bases: TGTGCCAGTAGGGCCCAGGGGAGTGGAGACACTGAAGCTTTCTTT. Protein sequence: CASRAQGSGDTEAFF.

The chain combines TRBV7-6 with TRBJ1-6, with TRBD1 matching over 9 bases. The CDR3 length is 15 residues. Germline loops: CDR1 SGHVS, CDR2 FNYEAQ. V lost 5 bases, J lost 12 bases, and 11 bases stayed unmatched. CDR3 region: CASSPLGQGVVPLHF. CDR3 DNA sequence: TGTGCCAGCAGCCCCCTGGGACAGGGCGTGGTACCCCTCCACTTT. Full variable domain (remainder filled in from reference TRBV7-6 and TRBJ1-6): GAGVSQSPRYKVTKRGQDVALRCDPISGHVSLYWYRQALGQGPEFLTYFNYEAQQDKSGLPNDRFSAERPEGSISTLTIQRTEQRDSAMYRCASSPLGQGVVPLHFGNGTRLTVT.

The rearrangement joins TRBV5-1 to TRBJ1-4; 7 nucleotides agree with TRBD1. There are 15 residues in the CDR3. With 4 bases clipped from V and 4 bases from J, the junction kept 7 bases outside the gene matches. Per germline, CDR1 SGHRS and CDR2 YFSETQ. The DNA of the CDR3 is TGCGCCAGCAGCGTGGAGGGGGCAGATAATGAAAAACTGTTTTTT. Amino acid sequence: CASSVEGADNEKLFF.

The V gene is TRBV7-2, the J gene TRBJ2-2, with a possible D match to TRBD2 (6 bases). CDR1 and CDR2 (germline): SGHTA, FQGNSA. CDR3 length equals 16 residues. V was clipped by 5 bases and J by 6 bases, with 19 bases between them. CDR3 loop: CASSPGDAGISGELFF. In DNA, the CDR3 is TGTGCCAGCAGCCCCGGGGATGCGGGGATTTCCGGGGAGCTGTTTTTT.

The rearrangement joins TRBV7-9 to TRBJ2-3, with a tentative D call TRBD2 (7 bases). Germline values: CDR1 SEHNR, CDR2 FQNEAQ (reference sequence). The CDR3 totals 15 residues. V was shortened by 4 bases and J by 4 bases, with 15 bases between the two germline ends. In DNA, the CDR3 is TGTGCCAGCAGCTCCCACGGGGGGCGCGCAGATACGCAGTATTTT. Translating it yields CASSSHGGRADTQYF.

The chain links TRBV18 to TRBJ1-1; a weak D match, TRBD1 (6 bases). The CDR3 is 15 amino acids. The ends were cut back, 3 bases at V and 2 bases at J, with 13 bases in the middle. Germline V gene lookup returns CDR1 KGHSH and CDR2 LQKENI. The CDR3 bases are TGTGCCAGCTCACCTACGGGACAAGCTAACACTGAAGCTTTCTTT. It encodes CASSPTGQANTEAFF.

V usage is TRBV28 and J usage is TRBJ2-7; 10 positions agree with TRBD2. Germline CDR1 is MDHEN and CDR2 is SYDVKM. CDR3 size: 16 residues. J lost 3 bases, V lost 4 bases, and 9 bases had no gene match. The CDR3 nucleotides read TGTGCCAGCAGTTCGCCTCTAGCGGGGGTACTCTACGAGCAGTACTTC. This sequence encodes CASSSPLAGVLYEQYF.

The rearrangement joins TRBV6-5 to TRBJ1-1; D might be TRBD1 (5 bases). Germline CDR1 reads MNHEY; CDR2 reads SVGAGI. The CDR3 covers 12 residues. The germline V and J ends were trimmed by 0 bases and 9 bases, with 8 bases remaining between them. The CDR3 reads CASSYSAGQAFF. The CDR3 nucleotides read TGTGCCAGCAGTTACTCTGCGGGGCAAGCTTTCTTT.

This clone was counted a single time. The V call is TRBV6-5, the J call TRBJ1-2; TRBD1 matches 9 bases. Germline V gives CDR1 MNHEY, CDR2 SVGAGI. The CDR3 is 15 residues long. The V segment lost 4 bases and the J segment 2 bases; nucleotides outside the gene matches: 5. The CDR3 loop reads CASSSAGTGNYGYTF. The CDR3 DNA follows: TGTGCCAGCAGTTCGGCCGGGACAGGGAACTATGGCTACACCTTC.